This entry lists 31 T cell receptor beta chains sequenced from one sample in a study of CD8 T cells in Susac syndrome. An input of about 0.5 to 1 ug of RNA was subjected to reverse transcription using random hexamers. MiXCR, run by TCRdb on the immunoSEQ multiplex PCR reads, gives a single entry per CDR3 protein. The table includes 140,000 or so distinct CDR3 sequences, around 96% detected once. The sample comprised CD4+ T cells from PBMCs. The source is a human donor with multiple sclerosis.

The CDR3 sequence is CSVHGGTGETDEQYF. CDR3 in DNA: TGCAGCGTCCATGGGGGGACAGGGGAAACAGACGAGCAGTACTTC. The chain has TRBV29-1 and TRBJ2-7; 10 bases align to TRBD1. The CDR3 extends over 15 amino acids. V lost 6 bases to trimming and J lost 5 bases; unmatched junction nucleotides: 13. Germline V lookup: CDR1 SQVTM, CDR2 ANQGSEA.

The CDR3 DNA reads TGCAGTGCTAGTGGAGAACAGGGCCGAACTGAAGCTTTCTTT. Amino acids: CSASGEQGRTEAFF. This rearrangement joins TRBV20-1 to TRBJ1-1; a possible D gene is TRBD1 (6 bases). CDR3 length: 14 amino acids. The germline gives CDR1 DFQATT, CDR2 SNEGSKA (reference sequence). V was shortened by 3 bases and J by 5 bases, with 16 bases between the two germline ends.

This chain joins TRBV2 and TRBJ2-3, with TRBD2 identical over 12 bases. The trim removed 5 bases at V and 1 base at J, leaving 1 base unmatched. Germline V gives CDR1 SNHLY, CDR2 FYNNEI. The CDR3 has 15 amino acids. The chain's CDR3 is CASSRLAGGTDTQYF. In DNA, the CDR3 is TGTGCCAGCAGTCGACTAGCGGGAGGCACAGATACGCAGTATTTT.

The chain employs TRBV20-1 and TRBJ1-5; no clear D. There are 14 residues in the CDR3. Germline assignment: CDR1 DFQATT and CDR2 SNEGSKA (reference sequence). With 6 bases removed from V and 7 bases from J, the gap between germline ends came to 19 bases. In nucleotides, the CDR3 is TGCAGTGCAGACCCGGGCCTAGCAAGCCAGCCCCAGCATTTT. It encodes CSADPGLASQPQHF.

The chain joins TRBV20-1 to TRBJ2-4; D might be TRBD1 (5 bases). Trimming removed 5 bases from V and 7 bases from J, with 15 bases in between. The CDR3 has 13 residues. The V gene's germline CDR1 is DFQATT and CDR2 SNEGSKA (reference sequence). The CDR3 DNA sequence: TGCAGTGCTGGTTTTCTTAGGGGTAACATTCAGTACTTC. Encoded protein: CSAGFLRGNIQYF.

The CDR3 spells CSVEMTGQPQHF. CDR3 DNA: TGCAGCGTTGAGATGACGGGCCAGCCCCAGCATTTT. This chain links TRBV29-1 with TRBJ1-5; D not certain. Germline-derived CDR1 and CDR2 are SQVTM and ANQGSEA. Trimming took off 3 bases at V and 7 bases at J, with 10 bases between the two ends. The CDR3 has 12 amino acids.

The gene calls are TRBV11-1 and TRBJ2-7, with 12 bases that match TRBD2. This CDR3 contains 22 residues. V gave up 5 bases and J gave up 2 bases; unmatched junction bases: 25. Looked up from germline, CDR1 is SGHAT and CDR2 is FQDESV (reference sequence). CDR3 sequence reads: CASSDPSFGLAGGDKTPYEQYF. Here the CDR3 DNA reads TGTGCCAGCAGCGACCCGTCTTTTGGGCTAGCGGGAGGGGACAAGACCCCCTACGAGCAGTACTTC.

The chain has TRBV20-1 and TRBJ1-6; D not certain. The V gene lost 3 bases and the J gene lost 4 bases, with 7 bases spanning the gap. The CDR3 runs to 13 residues. In germline, CDR1 is DFQATT, CDR2 SNEGSKA (reference sequence). Written as DNA, the CDR3 is TGCAGTGCTAGGTCCGGTTATAATTCACCCCTCCACTTT. Residues: CSARSGYNSPLHF.

This clonotype came up once. V gene TRBV20-1 combines with J gene TRBJ1-1; D gene unclear. The CDR3 is 12 residues long. The V end was cut by 3 bases, the J end by 1 base, with 6 bases between. Germline-derived CDR1 and CDR2 are DFQATT and SNEGSKA (reference sequence). CDR3 amino acids: CSASRRNTEAFF. The CDR3 DNA reads TGCAGTGCTAGTAGACGGAACACTGAAGCTTTCTTT.

This clonotype was seen just once. This chain joins TRBV29-1 and TRBJ2-3, with TRBD2 as a possible D gene (6 bases). The germline gives CDR1 SQVTM, CDR2 ANQGSEA. This CDR3 spans 14 amino acids. V gave up 4 bases and J gave up 2 bases, with 13 bases separating them. The CDR3 nucleotides are TGCAGCGTTGGGTTTTGGGGGGACACAGATACGCAGTATTTT. Protein product: CSVGFWGDTDTQYF.

This clonotype has a handful of counts. The V gene is TRBV6-2 or TRBV6-3, the J gene TRBJ1-1; D is undetermined. Germline assignment: CDR1 MNHEY and CDR2 SVGEGT. Trimming stripped 0 bases from V and 3 bases from J, with 11 bases between. The CDR3 runs 15 residues. Written as DNA, the CDR3 is TGTGCCAGCAGTTACTCGGCACCTATGGACACTGAAGCTTTCTTT. This gives the protein CASSYSAPMDTEAFF.

V gene TRBV5-5 combines with J gene TRBJ1-1; no firm D call. Trimming stripped 3 bases from V and 11 bases from J, with 11 bases between. The CDR3 covers 11 residues. Germline V CDR1 and CDR2: SGHKS, YYEKEE (reference sequence). The CDR3 nucleotides read TGTGCCAGCAGCTCCCGGACCAACGCTTTCTTT. Encoded protein: CASSSRTNAFF.

The chain is built from TRBV4-3 and TRBJ2-1; possibly TRBD2 for D (7 bases). This CDR3 has 16 amino acids. The germline V and J ends were trimmed by 1 base and 8 bases, with 18 bases remaining between them. Germline assignment: CDR1 LGHNA and CDR2 YSLEER. The CDR3 reads CASSQVEGGARDEQFF. CDR3 sequence (DNA): TGCGCCAGCAGCCAAGTCGAGGGGGGGGCCAGAGATGAGCAGTTCTTC.

This rearrangement joins TRBV6-2 or TRBV6-3 to TRBJ2-7; D not resolved. The CDR3 is 11 amino acids. The ends were cut back, 8 bases at V and 1 base at J, with 6 bases in the middle. Germline V lookup: CDR1 MNHEY, CDR2 SVGEGT. CDR3 sequence: CASGVSYEQYF. CDR3 sequence (DNA): TGTGCCAGCGGTGTGTCCTACGAGCAGTACTTC.

The chain is built from TRBV7-2 and TRBJ1-3; 8 nucleotides align to TRBD1. This CDR3 contains 15 residues. Germline CDR1 reads SGHTA; CDR2 reads FQGNSA. The V and J ends lost 4 bases and 0 bases, in that order; junction bases with no gene match: 2. CDR3 protein: CASSSDRGSGNTIYF. The CDR3 bases are TGTGCCAGCAGCTCTGACAGGGGCTCTGGAAACACCATATATTTT.

J is TRBJ1-2 and V is TRBV29-1; D is unresolved. There are 12 residues in the CDR3. V lost 0 bases, J lost 4 bases, and 6 bases lay in between. The germline V gene has CDR1 SQVTM and CDR2 ANQGSEA. CDR3 bases: TGCAGCGTTGAAGACAGAACCTATGGCTACACCTTC. As protein: CSVEDRTYGYTF.

V gene TRBV19 combines with J gene TRBJ1-6, with D perhaps TRBD1 (5 bases). In germline, CDR1 is LNHDA, CDR2 SQIVND (reference sequence). Trimming shortened V by 6 bases and J by 7 bases, and 13 bases separated the two germline ends. This CDR3 contains 14 residues. CDR3: CASRKGIENSPLHF. The CDR3 DNA reads as TGTGCCAGTAGGAAGGGGATTGAAAATTCACCCCTCCACTTT.

The chain uses TRBV19 and TRBJ2-7; perhaps TRBD1 as D (7 bases). The germline V gene encodes CDR1 LNHDA and CDR2 SQIVND (reference sequence). V was clipped by 7 bases and J by 1 base, with 11 bases between them. The CDR3 runs to 13 residues. The CDR3 nucleotides read TGTGCCAGTAAGCCAGGGGGGTCCTACGAGCAGTACTTC. Translation: CASKPGGSYEQYF.

V gene TRBV5-4 combines with J gene TRBJ2-7, with 11 bases matching TRBD1. Germline V gene data show CDR1 as SGHNT and CDR2 as YYREEE (reference sequence). J lost 4 bases, V lost 4 bases, and 7 bases had no gene match. The CDR3 runs to 15 residues. CDR3 nucleotides: TGTGCCAGCAGCCCCCCCGGGACAGGGGGGTACGAGCAGTACTTC. Protein product: CASSPPGTGGYEQYF.

The chain links TRBV7-9 to TRBJ1-1, with D unresolved. This CDR3 has 10 amino acids. Germline loops: CDR1 SEHNR, CDR2 FQNEAQ (reference sequence). Trimming left V 5 bases short and J 11 bases short, with 9 bases between. The CDR3 here is CASSTLEAFF. In nucleotides, the CDR3 is TGTGCCAGCAGCACATTAGAGGCTTTCTTT.

The V and J genes are TRBV9 and TRBJ2-1, with 7 bases aligning to TRBD2. The CDR3 is 17 amino acids. Germline lookup yields CDR1 SGDLS and CDR2 YYNGEE. J gave up 4 bases and V 0 bases, and 10 bases lay outside the gene matches. Here the CDR3 reads CASSVGSLREKYNEQFF. The CDR3 nucleotides are TGTGCCAGCAGCGTAGGGTCCTTGCGGGAGAAGTACAATGAGCAGTTCTTC.

The V gene is TRBV19, the J gene TRBJ1-2; D is ambiguous. The germline V and J ends were trimmed by 4 bases and 1 base, with 7 bases remaining between them. Germline V CDR1 and CDR2: LNHDA, SQIVND (reference sequence). There are 13 residues in the CDR3. In DNA, the CDR3 is TGTGCCAGTAGTAGGACGGGTAACTATGGCTACACCTTC. Translating it yields CASSRTGNYGYTF.

The chain employs TRBV7-3 and TRBJ2-3, with 8 bases identical to TRBD1. V was clipped by 8 bases and J by 4 bases; unmatched bases: 5. CDR3 length: 13 residues. Germline V gives CDR1 SGHTA, CDR2 FQGTGA. CDR3 in DNA: TGTGCCAGCGGGGCAGGGGGCCCAGATACGCAGTATTTT. This sequence encodes CASGAGGPDTQYF.

V is TRBV3-1 and J is TRBJ2-5; 8 bases fit TRBD1. Germline assignment: CDR1 LGHDT and CDR2 YNNKEL (reference sequence). The V gene end was trimmed by 4 bases and the J gene end by 5 bases; junction bases not matched to a gene: 6. There are 14 residues in the CDR3. CDR3: CASSRGQGSETQYF. The CDR3 DNA reads as TGTGCCAGCAGCCGCGGACAGGGATCGGAGACCCAGTACTTC.

The chain uses TRBV12-3 or TRBV12-4 and TRBJ2-3; TRBD2 agrees at 9 bases. V was clipped by 5 bases and J by 0 bases; unmatched bases: 3. The CDR3 consists of 15 residues. The DNA for the CDR3 is TGTGCCAGCAGTATCACTAGCGGGAGCACAGATACGCAGTATTTT. Protein sequence: CASSITSGSTDTQYF.

This sequence joins TRBV5-6 and TRBJ2-2; 8 nucleotides align to TRBD2. The ends lost 4 bases at V and 6 bases at J; junction bases unmatched: 14. This CDR3 contains 17 residues. Germline-derived CDR1 and CDR2 are SGHDT and YYEEEE. Here the CDR3 DNA reads TGTGCCAGCAGCCCCGGACTAGCTCGGGGTCTGGCCGGGGAGCTGTTTTTT. Encoded protein: CASSPGLARGLAGELFF. The full variable domain, rest sourced from reference TRBV5-6 and TRBJ2-2, is DAGVTQSPTHLIKTRGQQVTLRCSPKSGHDTVSWYQQALGQGPQFIFQYYEEEERQRGNFPDRFSGHQFPNYSSELNVNALLLGDSALYLCASSPGLARGLAGELFFGEGSRLTVL.

The V gene is TRBV20-1, the J gene TRBJ2-5, with 9 bases aligning to TRBD1. Germline assignment: CDR1 DFQATT and CDR2 SNEGSKA (reference sequence). The CDR3 length is 16 residues. J lost 3 bases, V lost 6 bases, and 14 bases had no gene match. The CDR3 DNA sequence: TGCAGTGCCCCACTCCTATTGGGACAGGGAAAAGAGACCCAGTACTTC. Its protein is CSAPLLLGQGKETQYF.

The chain has TRBV2 and TRBJ2-1; 8 nucleotides align to TRBD1. The CDR3 extends over 15 amino acids. The V gene's germline CDR1 is SNHLY and CDR2 FYNNEI. J was trimmed by 7 bases and V by 0 bases; bases with no gene match: 5. CDR3 sequence: CASSEALQGGNEQFF. The CDR3 bases are TGTGCCAGCAGTGAAGCCCTACAGGGGGGAAATGAGCAGTTCTTC.

The chain combines TRBV9 with TRBJ1-1, with D perhaps matching TRBD1 (6 bases). The germline V gene encodes CDR1 SGDLS and CDR2 YYNGEE. The CDR3 covers 14 residues. The V end lost 4 bases, the J end lost 1 base, and 11 bases lay between the germline ends. Here the CDR3 reads CASSPGAGNTEAFF. The CDR3 region has the DNA TGTGCCAGCAGCCCGGGGGCGGGGAACACTGAAGCTTTCTTT.

V is TRBV2 and J is TRBJ2-2; D gene ambiguous. Trimming left V 7 bases short and J 1 base short, with 7 bases between. This CDR3 is built from 13 residues. Germline-derived CDR1 and CDR2 are SNHLY and FYNNEI. The CDR3 is CASTSLNTGELFF. CDR3 DNA: TGTGCCAGCACGTCGTTGAACACCGGGGAGCTGTTTTTT.

This sequence joins TRBV12-3 or TRBV12-4 and TRBJ1-5; tentative D call: TRBD1 (5 bases). The CDR3 sequence is 16 residues long. V shed 3 bases and J shed 3 bases, with 15 bases lying between them. The CDR3 coding sequence is TGTGCCAGCAGTTTGGCCGGGACGGAGGTCAATCAGCCCCAGCATTTT. As protein: CASSLAGTEVNQPQHF.